The 14 T cell receptor beta chains below all came from one sample that was sequenced in a study of shared clonotypes between healthy human individuals. As defined, naive CD8 cells were CD45RO-negative and positively selected for CCR7, with terminally differentiated effector memory CD45RA+ cells excluded. The protocol was immunoSEQ multiplex PCR, while the TCRdb copy is restricted to in-frame clones and leaves out a portion. Of under 700,000 clones listed, around 95% were seen once; the top ten hold 0.11%. Sequenced material: naive CD8+ T cells sorted from blood. These receptors all stem from a woman under 40 in good health.

In its sample, this clone was seen once. V gene TRBV27 combines with J gene TRBJ2-7, with 10 bases lining up with TRBD2. Germline V gives CDR1 MNHEY, CDR2 SMNVEV (reference sequence). This CDR3 has 13 amino acids. Unmatched junction bases numbered 4, after V lost 4 bases and J lost 7 bases. The CDR3, as DNA: TGTGCCAGCAGTTCCGGGACTAGCGTTGAGCAGTACTTC. Its protein is CASSSGTSVEQYF.

This rearrangement joins TRBV15 to TRBJ2-5; D perhaps matches TRBD2 (7 bases). The germline V gene has CDR1 LNHNV and CDR2 YYDKDF (reference sequence). Between the trimmed V and J ends, which lost 5 bases and 0 bases, there was a span of 13 bases. The CDR3 is 15 amino acids. The CDR3 loop is CATSGGRGYQETQYF. CDR3 DNA sequence: TGTGCCACCAGCGGGGGGAGGGGGTACCAAGAGACCCAGTACTTC.

The genes are TRBV2 and TRBJ2-1, with 7 bases aligning to TRBD1. CDR1 and CDR2 (germline): SNHLY, FYNNEI. The CDR3 is 13 residues long. V lost 4 bases and J lost 5; bases outside the gene matches: 2. The CDR3 nucleotides read TGTGCCAGCAGTGTGGGACAGAACAATGAGCAGTTCTTC. Its protein is CASSVGQNNEQFF.

This rearrangement joins TRBV6-5 to TRBJ2-7; D is unclear. V was cut by 2 bases and J by 1 base, with 9 bases left in between. CDR1 MNHEY and CDR2 SVGAGI come from the germline V gene. The CDR3 totals 14 residues. The CDR3 region has the DNA TGTGCCAGCAGTTACGAGTCTTCTTCCTACGAGCAGTACTTC. This translates into CASSYESSSYEQYF.

Comments on this clone: The germline gene is not matched at one end of the junction; a read error may be the cause. The CDR3 sequence is CASGVDSWGLHF. CDR3 coding DNA: TGTGCCAGCGGCGTCGATAGCTGGGGACTGCACTTC. The J gene is TRBJ2-7, the V gene TRBV6-5, with D perhaps TRBD2 (6 bases). There are 12 residues in the CDR3. Germline-derived CDR1 and CDR2 are MNHEY and SVGAGI.

The chain uses TRBV5-1 and TRBJ2-1; D unclear. The V and J ends lost 0 bases and 2 bases respectively, with 9 bases between them. This CDR3 region has 15 residues. The germline CDR1 and CDR2 sequences are SGHRS and YFSETQ. CDR3 residues: CASSLETVTYNEQFF. CDR3 nucleotides: TGCGCCAGCAGCTTGGAAACGGTCACCTACAATGAGCAGTTCTTC.

This clone was observed a handful of times. The J gene is TRBJ2-2, the V gene TRBV19; maybe TRBD1 (6 bases). This CDR3 spans 14 amino acids. CDR1 is LNHDA, CDR2 SQIVND, per germline (reference sequence). Trimming pared 5 bases from V and 4 bases from J, leaving 11 bases between. The CDR3, as DNA: TGTGCCAGTAGTCCAGGACAGTCCACCGGGGAGCTGTTTTTT. This translates into CASSPGQSTGELFF.

The V gene is TRBV28, the J gene TRBJ2-6, with D perhaps matching TRBD2 (5 bases). Trimming took off 1 base at V and 2 bases at J, with 6 bases between the two ends. The germline CDR1 and CDR2 sequences are MDHEN and SYDVKM. The CDR3 totals 15 residues. The CDR3 protein is CASSLSGAGANVLTF. The CDR3 region has the DNA TGTGCCAGCAGTTTATCCGGGGCTGGGGCCAACGTCCTGACTTTC. Full variable domain (remainder filled in from reference TRBV28 and TRBJ2-6): DVKVTQSSRYLVKRTGEKVFLECVQDMDHENMFWYRQDPGLGLRLIYFSYDVKMKEKGDIPEGYSVSREKKERFSLILESASTNQTSMYLCASSLSGAGANVLTFGAGSRLTVL.

V and J are TRBV19 and TRBJ1-5; no clear D. Germline V CDR1 and CDR2: LNHDA, SQIVND (reference sequence). The CDR3 contains 11 residues. Trimming cost V 6 bases and J 5 bases, with 5 bases left between them. CDR3 sequence reads: CASRPYQPQHF. CDR3 bases: TGTGCCAGTAGGCCCTATCAGCCCCAGCATTTT.

The chain employs TRBV13 and TRBJ2-3; 9 positions agree with TRBD1. Germline values: CDR1 PRHDT, CDR2 FYEKMQ (reference sequence). J gave up 2 bases and V 4 bases, and 7 bases lay outside the gene matches. This CDR3 contains 16 residues. In DNA form, the CDR3 reads TGTGCCAGCAGCTCCGGACAGGGGATAGTCACAGATACGCAGTATTTT. Its protein product is CASSSGQGIVTDTQYF.

The rearrangement links TRBV7-6 to TRBJ2-5, with 9 bases lining up with TRBD1. The closer fit of TRBJ2-7 to the DNA end suggests the J call may be wrong. The V gene's germline CDR1 is SGHVS and CDR2 FNYEAQ. This CDR3 is built from 15 residues. CDR3 amino acids: CASSIQGAAGYEQYF. DNA for the CDR3: TGTGCCAGCAGCATACAGGGGGCGGCTGGTTACGAGCAGTACTTC.

The gene calls are TRBV28 and TRBJ2-7, with 7 bases lining up with TRBD1. The germline V gene has CDR1 MDHEN and CDR2 SYDVKM. V was pared by 5 bases and J by 2 bases, with 6 bases of the junction left unmatched. This CDR3 is built from 14 residues. CDR3 nucleotides: TGTGCCAGCAGTGGGTCCGGGACAGCCTACGAGCAGTACTTC. Its protein is CASSGSGTAYEQYF.

The chain employs TRBV28 and TRBJ2-2, with a tentative D call TRBD2 (6 bases). Trimming left V 4 bases short and J 4 bases short, with 7 bases between. The CDR3 has 13 amino acids. Germline CDR1 MDHEN, CDR2 SYDVKM. CDR3 in amino acids: CASSSGATGELFF. In DNA, the CDR3 is TGTGCCAGCAGTTCGGGAGCCACCGGGGAGCTGTTTTTT.

This sequence joins TRBV5-4 and TRBJ2-7; perhaps TRBD2 as D (6 bases). This CDR3 spans 13 amino acids. Trimming took 3 bases from V and 3 from J, leaving 10 bases between them. The V gene's germline CDR1 is SGHNT and CDR2 YYREEE (reference sequence). The CDR3 sequence is CASSWGDGYEQYF. CDR3 bases: TGTGCCAGCAGCTGGGGGGATGGCTACGAGCAGTACTTC.